The source of this T cell receptor beta chain is a study of T cell changes during pregnancy in multiple sclerosis. This clone has just one count. Using immunoSEQ multiplex PCR, the repertoire was profiled, and TCRdb retains in-frame clones only, with some absent. The sample comprises about 100,000 clones, approximately 94% of which are singletons, and over 0.7% rests with the top ten. There are 16 residues in the CDR3. Germline lookup yields CDR1 MNHNS and CDR2 SASEGT. Trimming shortened V by 0 bases and J by 8 bases, and 17 bases separated the two germline ends. V and J are TRBV6-1 and TRBJ2-1; D is perhaps TRBD1 (5 bases). Sequencing was performed on peripheral blood, taken before pregnancy. The sequence came from a female donor with multiple sclerosis, enrolled in a pregnancy study. The CDR3 coding sequence is TGTGCCAGCAGTGAAGCCGACAGTCGCTTTTTCGATGAGCAGTTCTTC. Translation: CASSEADSRFFDEQFF.